The T cell receptor beta chain described here comes from a study of CD8 T cells in ankylosing spondylitis. Using quantitative 5'-RACE with molecular barcodes, the authors made TCR beta libraries. TCRdb reprocessed the 5' RACE reads with MiXCR, giving one entry per CDR3 protein. The sample consists of about 39,000 distinct CDR3 sequences, about 9.3% of them appearing once. Study-wide points: Several of the motif variants were reported before in synovial fluid and blood from reactive arthritis.

This clonotype rates as medium-sized. Antigen specificity is unknown. The CDR3 has 14 residues. V was clipped by 6 bases and J by 9 bases; unmatched bases: 9. This chain uses TRBV12-3 or TRBV12-4 with TRBJ2-1; 9 nucleotides line up with TRBD1. Sequences were obtained from blood, either unsorted or a sorted T cell fraction (not recorded which). The receptor comes from a male donor with ankylosing spondylitis or in good health (not recorded which). In nucleotides, the CDR3 is TGTGCCAGCAGCCGGGACAGGGTCGGGAGTGAGCAGTTCTTC. It yields the protein CASSRDRVGSEQFF.